This T cell receptor beta chain was sequenced during a study of cytomegalovirus exposure and HLA in healthy donors. Across the whole study: Most donors, roughly 84% of approximately 400 genotyped, fell in the Caucasian-associated ancestry cluster.

Study findings and constraints: Across donors, most TCRs were seen rarely, yet some public ones were widespread. 87-base-pair reads could not separate some V segments, including TRBV6-2 and TRBV6-3.

The study ran its PCR with 60 Vbeta and 13 Jbeta primers. Profiled with immunoSEQ multiplex PCR; TCRdb holds only in-frame clones, not every one. The table has more than 100,000 clones, about 71% seen once; the top ten hold roughly 3.3%. To note about this clone: Its antigen is not identified.

J was trimmed by 5 bases and V by 5 bases; bases with no gene match: 8. The CDR3 is 14 residues long. Germline-derived CDR1 and CDR2 are WNHNN and SYGVQD (reference sequence). Donors were nominally healthy when sampled, though unrecorded immune exposures were likely. The sequence was collected from a woman between 50 and 59 years old in good health and CMV-seronegative. Material for sequencing was PBMCs. The J gene is TRBJ2-7, the V gene TRBV10-1; TRBD1 agrees at 8 bases. In DNA, the CDR3 is TGCGCCAGCAGTCCCGGGACAGGTTACGACGAGCAGTACTTC. It encodes CASSPGTGYDEQYF.